This T cell receptor (beta chain) originates from a study of long-term antiretroviral therapy in people with HIV. In its sample, this clone was seen once. What it binds is not known. The CDR3 covers 18 residues. V lost 7 bases, J lost 1 base, and 25 bases lay in between. CDR1 and CDR2 from the germline V gene are MNHEY and SMNVEV (reference sequence). Survey-level immunoSEQ v3.0 assays were run. Measured with immunoSEQ multiplex PCR; TCRdb has only the in-frame clones, and not every one. Of 9,500 to 12,000 clones in the sample, 75% to 90% were seen once. Findings and caveats of the study: Post-ART diversity increased but stayed below transplant donor controls. Gathering of blood took place between the mid-2000s and the late 2010s, possibly under older ART regimens.

This chain connects TRBV27 to TRBJ1-1, with D possibly TRBD1 on 6 matching bases. Sequenced material: unsorted PBMCs, taken 0.2 years before starting antiretroviral therapy. This clonotype was sampled from a woman in her thirties or forties with HIV. DNA of the CDR3: TGTGCCAGCACCGTTTATAGGGGGTTGTTCAGGTCGAACACTGAAGCTTTCTTT. This sequence encodes CASTVYRGLFRSNTEAFF.